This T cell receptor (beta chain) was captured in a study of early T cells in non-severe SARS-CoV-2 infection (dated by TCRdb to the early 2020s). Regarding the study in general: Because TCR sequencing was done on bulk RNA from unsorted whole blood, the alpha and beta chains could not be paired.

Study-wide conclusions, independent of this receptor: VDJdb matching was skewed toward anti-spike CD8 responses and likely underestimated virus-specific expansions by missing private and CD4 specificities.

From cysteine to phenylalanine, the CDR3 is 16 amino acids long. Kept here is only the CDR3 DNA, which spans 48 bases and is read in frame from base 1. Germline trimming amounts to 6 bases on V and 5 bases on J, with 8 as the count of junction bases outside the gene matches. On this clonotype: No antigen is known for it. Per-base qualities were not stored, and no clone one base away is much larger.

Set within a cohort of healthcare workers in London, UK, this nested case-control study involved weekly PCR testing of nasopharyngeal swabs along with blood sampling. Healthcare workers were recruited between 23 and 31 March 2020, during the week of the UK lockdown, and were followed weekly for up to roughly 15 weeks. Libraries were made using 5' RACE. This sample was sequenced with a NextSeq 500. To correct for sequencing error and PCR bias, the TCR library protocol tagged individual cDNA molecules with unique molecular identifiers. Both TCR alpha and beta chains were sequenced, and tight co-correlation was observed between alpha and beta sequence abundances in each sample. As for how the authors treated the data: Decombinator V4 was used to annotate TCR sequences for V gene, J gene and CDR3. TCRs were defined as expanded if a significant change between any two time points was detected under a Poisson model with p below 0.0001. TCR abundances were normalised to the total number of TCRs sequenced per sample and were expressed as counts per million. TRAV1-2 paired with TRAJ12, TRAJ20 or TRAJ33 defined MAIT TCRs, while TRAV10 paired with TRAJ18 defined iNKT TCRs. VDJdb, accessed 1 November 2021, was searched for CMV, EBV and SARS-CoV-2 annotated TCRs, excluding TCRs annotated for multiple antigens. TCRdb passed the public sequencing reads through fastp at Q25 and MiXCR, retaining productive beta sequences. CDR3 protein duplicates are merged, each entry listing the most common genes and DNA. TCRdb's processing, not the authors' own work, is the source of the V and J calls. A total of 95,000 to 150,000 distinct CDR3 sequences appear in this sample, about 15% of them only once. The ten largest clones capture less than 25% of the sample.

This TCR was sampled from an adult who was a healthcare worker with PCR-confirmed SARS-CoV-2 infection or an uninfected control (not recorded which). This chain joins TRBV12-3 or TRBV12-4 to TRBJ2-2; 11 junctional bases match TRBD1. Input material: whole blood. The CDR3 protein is CASSSSGTGGTGELFF. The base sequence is TGTGCCAGCAGCTCTTCCGGGACAGGGGGAACCGGGGAGCTGTTTTTT.